The clone carrying this TCR beta chain appeared many times. This record belongs to a study of regulatory T cells in long-lasting Graves disease. Time point described: newly diagnosed GD, antithyroid drugs for less than 3 months. With RNA extracted from PBMCs as input, the TCR library was made. A blood draw put around 9 milliliters of peripheral blood into EDTA tubes. Both iRepertoire HTBI primers and Arm-PCR of CDR3 regions were used to build the TCR beta libraries. TCRdb re-called the multiplex PCR reads with MiXCR, one entry per CDR3 protein. The data hold hundreds of thousands of distinct CDR3 sequences, with 15% to 20% observed a single time. The CDR3 has 14 residues. The V end lost 5 bases, the J end lost 1 base, and 13 bases lay between the germline ends. In germline, CDR1 is SQVTM, CDR2 ANQGSEA. A further study also used this sample, focusing on T cells in Graves' hyperthyroidism and ophthalmopathy. That publication notes: Stable Graves' hyperthyroidism meant no ophthalmopathy progression within 18 months. The HTBI primer set served for first-round RT-PCR of the TCR CDR3.

The origin of this receptor is a woman in her 30s with Graves disease. The V call is TRBV29-1, the J call TRBJ2-3; possibly TRBD2 for D (5 bases). The source was peripheral blood mononuclear cells (PBMCs), collected at new diagnosis, from a patient treated with antithyroid drugs. The CDR3 nucleotides read TGCAGCGTTAAGGACTGGCCGCGCACAGATACGCAGTATTTT. It yields the protein CSVKDWPRTDTQYF.